The clone carrying this T cell receptor beta chain was counted a few times. Its antigen remains unidentified. Multiplex touch-down PCR with TRB-A/B primers amplified rearranged V-D-J TRB sequences. TCRdb ran MiXCR on the multiplex PCR reads and lists one entry per CDR3 protein. The sample carries 10,000 to 15,000 distinct CDR3 sequences, 30% to 35% recorded once. The data were obtained in a study of T cell repertoires in aging, cancer and after chemotherapy. Study as a whole: Repeat sampling of healthy donors over several months to years showed clear clonal overlap. About 9 million TCR reads made up the full dataset. Findings and caveats of the study: Compared with age-matched healthy donors, untreated hematological or solid cancer patients showed higher blood TCR clonality.

The CDR3 extends over 15 amino acids. Trimming at V came to 3 bases and at J to 0 bases, leaving 4 bases not matched to a gene. Per the germline V gene, CDR1 is LNHDA and CDR2 is SQIVND (reference sequence). Amplification of TCR beta used genomic DNA extracted from peripheral blood. Input material: blood. This chain links TRBV19 with TRBJ1-2; 7 positions match TRBD1. This clonotype was obtained from a human donor in good health. The donor label of this sample is uncertain. DNA of the CDR3: TGTGCCAGTAGTATGGGACAGACCACTAACTATGGCTACACCTTC. This codes for CASSMGQTTNYGYTF.